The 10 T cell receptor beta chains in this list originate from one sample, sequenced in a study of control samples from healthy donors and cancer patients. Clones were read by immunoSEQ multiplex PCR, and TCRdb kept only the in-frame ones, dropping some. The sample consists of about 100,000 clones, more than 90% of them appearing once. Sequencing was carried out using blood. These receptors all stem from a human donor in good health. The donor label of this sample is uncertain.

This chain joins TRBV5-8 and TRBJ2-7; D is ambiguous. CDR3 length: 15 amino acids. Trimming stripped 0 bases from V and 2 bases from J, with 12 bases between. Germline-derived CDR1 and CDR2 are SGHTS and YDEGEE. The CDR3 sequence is CASSLGFELTYEQYF. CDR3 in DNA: TGTGCCAGCAGCTTGGGTTTCGAGTTGACCTACGAGCAGTACTTC. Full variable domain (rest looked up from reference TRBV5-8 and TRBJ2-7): EAGVTQSPTHLIKTRGQQATLRCSPISGHTSVYWYQQALGLGLQFLLWYDEGEERNRGNFPPRFSGRQFPNYSSELNVNALELEDSALYLCASSLGFELTYEQYFGPGTRLTVT.

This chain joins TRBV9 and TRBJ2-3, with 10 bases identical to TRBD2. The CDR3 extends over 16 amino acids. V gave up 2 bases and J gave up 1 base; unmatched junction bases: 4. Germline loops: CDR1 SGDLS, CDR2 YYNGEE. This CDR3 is CASSVSTSGGTDTQYF. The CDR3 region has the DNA TGTGCCAGCAGCGTGTCCACTAGCGGGGGCACAGATACGCAGTATTTT.

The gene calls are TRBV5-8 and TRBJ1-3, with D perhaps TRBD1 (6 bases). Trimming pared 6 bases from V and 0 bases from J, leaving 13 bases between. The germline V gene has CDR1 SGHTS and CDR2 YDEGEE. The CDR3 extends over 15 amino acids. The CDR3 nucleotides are TGTGCCAGCAAGACACAGGGTAACTCTGGAAACACCATATATTTT. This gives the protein CASKTQGNSGNTIYF.

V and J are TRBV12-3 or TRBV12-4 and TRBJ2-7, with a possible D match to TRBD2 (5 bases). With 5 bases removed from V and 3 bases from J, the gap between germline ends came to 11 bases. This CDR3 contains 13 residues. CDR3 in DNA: TGTGCCAGCAGTCTTATTCGGGGCTACGAGCAGTACTTC. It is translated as CASSLIRGYEQYF.

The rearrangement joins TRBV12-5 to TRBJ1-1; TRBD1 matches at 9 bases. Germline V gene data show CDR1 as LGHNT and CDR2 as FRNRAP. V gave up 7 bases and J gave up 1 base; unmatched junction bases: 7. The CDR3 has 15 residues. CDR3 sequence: CASDPGQGRNTEAFF. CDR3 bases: TGTGCTAGTGACCCCGGACAGGGGAGGAACACTGAAGCTTTCTTT. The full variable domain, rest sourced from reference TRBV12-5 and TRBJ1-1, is DARVTQTPRHKVTEMGQEVTMRCQPILGHNTVFWYRQTMMQGLELLAYFRNRAPLDDSGMPKDRFSAEMPDATLATLKIQPSEPRDSAVYFCASDPGQGRNTEAFFGQGTRLTVV.

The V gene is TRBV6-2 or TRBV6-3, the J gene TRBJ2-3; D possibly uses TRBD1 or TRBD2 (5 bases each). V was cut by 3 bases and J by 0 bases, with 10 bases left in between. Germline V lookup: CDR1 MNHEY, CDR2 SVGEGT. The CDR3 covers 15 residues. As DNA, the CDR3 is TGTGCCAGCAGTTATTTGGGGACCAGCACAGATACGCAGTATTTT. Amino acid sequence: CASSYLGTSTDTQYF.

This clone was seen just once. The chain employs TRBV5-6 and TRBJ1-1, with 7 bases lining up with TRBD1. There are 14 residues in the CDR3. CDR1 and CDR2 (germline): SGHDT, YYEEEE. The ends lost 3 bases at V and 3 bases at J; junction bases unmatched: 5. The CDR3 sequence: CASSSTGADTEAFF. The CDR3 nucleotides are TGTGCCAGCAGCTCCACAGGGGCTGACACTGAAGCTTTCTTT.

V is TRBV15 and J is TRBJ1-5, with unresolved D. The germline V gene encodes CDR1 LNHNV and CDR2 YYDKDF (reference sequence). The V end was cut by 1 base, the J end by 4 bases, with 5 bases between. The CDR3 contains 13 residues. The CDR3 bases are TGTGCCACCAGCAGAGTTGTTAATCAGCCCCAGCATTTT. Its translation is CATSRVVNQPQHF.

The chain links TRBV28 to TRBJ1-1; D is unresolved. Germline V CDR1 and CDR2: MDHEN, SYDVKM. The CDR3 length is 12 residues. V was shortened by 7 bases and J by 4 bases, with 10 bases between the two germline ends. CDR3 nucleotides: TGTGCCAGCATTGGTCGACGCACTGAAGCTTTCTTT. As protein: CASIGRRTEAFF.

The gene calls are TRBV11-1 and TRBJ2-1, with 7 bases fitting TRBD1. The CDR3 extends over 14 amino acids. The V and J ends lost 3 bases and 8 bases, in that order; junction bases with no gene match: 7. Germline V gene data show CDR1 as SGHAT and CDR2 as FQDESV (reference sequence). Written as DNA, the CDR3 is TGTGCCAGCAGCTTGACAGGGTGGATGCATGAGCAGTTCTTC. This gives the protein CASSLTGWMHEQFF.